This is a list of T cell receptor beta chains from one sample in a study of blood T cell repertoires in COVID-19. TCRdb keeps only in-frame clones here, not all; method: immunoSEQ multiplex PCR. The sample yields 300,000 to 350,000 clones, around nine tenths seen once. The sequenced sample was PBMCs or T cells enriched from blood (not recorded which). These receptors all stem from a woman younger than 45 who had been exposed to COVID-19. The conserved cysteine and the conserved F or W are not part of the CDR3 here. Expanded clones get a size class; other rows say once, few or many, or leave the size out.

j_call,clone_size,v_call,cdr3_aa
TRBJ2-1,.,TRBV7-6,ASSLAPGTSPNEQF
TRBJ2-5,.,TRBV5-1,ASSLMDRQETQY
TRBJ1-2,.,TRBV6-5,ASRYRGGYT
TRBJ2-3,.,TRBV5-1,ASSVPGGSTDTQY
TRBJ1-1,few,TRBV7-9,ASSSSYGEAF
TRBJ2-2,once,TRBV19,ASSRSNRNTGELF
TRBJ2-1,.,TRBV14,ASSQHTGGANEQF
TRBJ1-2,.,TRBV24-1,ATAGGGGYGYT
TRBJ2-3,.,TRBV3-1/TRBV3-2,ASSQATLAGGTDTQY
TRBJ2-5,.,TRBV7-9,ASRPILERERDQY
TRBJ1-1,once,TRBV11-2,ASAKSGDLNTEAF
TRBJ1-3,.,TRBV11-2,ASSMLTGAGNTIY
TRBJ1-5,.,TRBV27,AIGTGTDQPQH
TRBJ1-5,.,TRBV20-1,SAPDQPQH
TRBJ2-3,.,TRBV20-1,SASGDKRTDTQY
TRBJ2-3,.,TRBV7-9,ASSLLAGRDVDTQY
TRBJ2-7,.,TRBV11-2,ASSLFAQGLGGSYEQY
TRBJ2-1,.,TRBV7-3,ASRLGSGSGNASYNEQF
TRBJ2-7,.,TRBV19,ASSMRVSGRESYEQY
TRBJ2-7,.,TRBV28,ASSPTRDRYSYEQY
TRBJ1-1,.,TRBV28,ASSSPSGTGIPEAF
TRBJ2-7,.,TRBV6-5,ASSYTQGLYEQY
TRBJ2-5,.,TRBV7-8,ASQFPPGQGRETQY
TRBJ2-1,once,TRBV28,ASRLNPGQGPRSGSYNEQF
TRBJ2-1,.,TRBV4-1,ASSPSQGEQF
TRBJ2-5,once,TRBV6-5,ASSYSPRETQY
TRBJ2-2,.,TRBV6-4,ASSALAGSSNTGELF
TRBJ1-2,once,TRBV5-5,ASSLEGTAIYGYT
TRBJ2-7,.,TRBV2,ARGQFSYEQY
TRBJ2-7,.,TRBV9,ASSVREGTGDVYEQY
TRBJ2-7,.,TRBV27,ASSRLAGGPHEQY